These T cell receptor beta chains were read from a single sample in a study of blood T cell repertoires in COVID-19. Here immunoSEQ multiplex PCR was the method, and the copy in TCRdb shows in-frame clones only, minus some. This repertoire shows roughly 410,000 clones, 89% found once; its top ten account for about 1.6%. Sequences were obtained from peripheral blood. The source of these receptors is a woman aged 40 to 50 with COVID-19, enrolled during active disease. CDR3s include the opening cysteine and the closing phenylalanine or tryptophan. The D gene is left open where the match is weak. Clone size is stated in some rows and not others, as once, few, many or a class when expanded.

>NA|once|TRBV28|TRBJ2-1
TGTGCCAGCAGTTTTGGAGTAAGCTCCTACAATGAGCAGTTCTTC
CASSFGVSSYNEQFF
>NA|NA|TRBV27|TRBJ2-6
TGTGCCAGCAGTTTATCACTAAGACTAGGCCTGCGGGGGGCCAACGTCCTGACTTTC
CASSLSLRLGLRGANVLTF
>TRBD2|NA|TRBV5-8|TRBJ2-1
TGTGCCAGCAGCATGAGGGTTAGCGGGAGGGCCTACAATGAGCAGTTCTTC
CASSMRVSGRAYNEQFF
>NA|NA|TRBV6-2/TRBV6-3|TRBJ1-2
TGTGCCAGCAGTCCAGGCCTCAACTACACCTTC
CASSPGLNYTF
>TRBD1|NA|TRBV5-1|TRBJ1-6
TGCGCCAGCAGCATACCGGGACAGGGAGAATCACCCCTCCACTTT
CASSIPGQGESPLHF
>TRBD1|once|TRBV7-2|TRBJ1-3
TGTGCCAGCAGCTCCCTACAGGGGAGAAACACCATATATTTT
CASSSLQGRNTIYF
>NA|NA|TRBV9|TRBJ1-3
TGTGCCAGCAGCGTAACAGACTCTGGAAACACCATATATTTT
CASSVTDSGNTIYF
>TRBD1|NA|TRBV4-2|TRBJ1-3
TGTGCCAGCAGCATGGGGCCAGGGGGCTCGGGAAACACCATATATTTT
CASSMGPGGSGNTIYF
>TRBD2|NA|TRBV14|TRBJ2-7
TGTGCCAGCAGCCGGACCGAACGACTAGCGGGAGGGCCAAGGGGTTACGAGCAGTACTTC
CASSRTERLAGGPRGYEQYF
>TRBD1|NA|TRBV4-3|TRBJ1-6
TGCGCCAGCAGCCTAAACAGGGGTTCACCCCTCCACTTT
CASSLNRGSPLHF
>NA|NA|TRBV28|TRBJ1-1
TGTGCCAGCAGTCCCCCCTCCACGACAGGGAACACTGAAGCTTTCTTT
CASSPPSTTGNTEAFF
>NA|NA|TRBV29-1|TRBJ2-3
TGCAGCGTTGGTGCCAGGGGCACAGATACGCAGTATTTT
CSVGARGTDTQYF
>TRBD1|NA|TRBV25-1|TRBJ1-5
TGTGCCAGCAGTGATCGACAGGGAGCCCAGCCCCAGCATTTT
CASSDRQGAQPQHF
>NA|NA|TRBV2|TRBJ2-7
TGTGCCAGCAGTGAGGGGGACATGCCGTACTTC
CASSEGDMPYF
>TRBD1|NA|TRBV29-1|TRBJ1-2
TGCAGCGTTGAAGGGACAGGGCACTATGGCTACACCTTC
CSVEGTGHYGYTF
>NA|NA|TRBV2|TRBJ1-3
TGTGCCAGCAGAACCTCCGGGACTTTCTCTGGAAACACCATATATTTT
CASRTSGTFSGNTIYF
>NA|NA|TRBV4-2|TRBJ2-2
TGTGCCAGCAGCCCGGTCGACAAGGTGAACACCGGGGAGCTGTTTTTT
CASSPVDKVNTGELFF
>NA|NA|TRBV6-6|TRBJ2-7
TGTGCCAGCAGTCAAGGGTTCGGGATCTCCTACGAGCAGTACTTC
CASSQGFGISYEQYF
>NA|NA|TRBV4-2|TRBJ1-5
TGTGCCAGCAGCCAAGAGAGTTATAGCAATCAGCCCCAGCATTTT
CASSQESYSNQPQHF
>TRBD2|NA|TRBV19|TRBJ2-2
TGTGCCAGTAGTATAAGCGGGGGGGCTGGGGCCGGGGAGCTGTTTTTT
CASSISGGAGAGELFF
>NA|NA|TRBV28|TRBJ2-1
TGTGCCAGCCGAATGACGGGGTCCTACAATGAGCAGTTCTTC
CASRMTGSYNEQFF
>NA|NA|TRBV30|TRBJ1-4
TGTGCCTGGAGTAGAGAAGAAAAACTGTTTTTT
CAWSREEKLFF
>NA|NA|TRBV7-9|TRBJ1-3
TGTGCCAGCAGCCCGCGGACACTAGGAAACACCATATATTTT
CASSPRTLGNTIYF
>NA|NA|TRBV5-1|TRBJ1-2
TGCGCCAGCAGCTCAATCTCGGGGAACTATGGCTACACCTTC
CASSSISGNYGYTF
>NA|NA|TRBV19|TRBJ1-2
TGTGCCAGTAGTATCAGTCCTGTGGGCTCGAACTATGGCTACACCTTC
CASSISPVGSNYGYTF
>NA|NA|TRBV25-1|TRBJ1-2
TGTGCCAGCAGTGCAAAATCCGACTTAGGCTACACCTTC
CASSAKSDLGYTF
>NA|NA|TRBV5-8|TRBJ1-3
TGTGCCAGCAGCTTGGGGGGCTTCTCTGGAAACACCATATATTTT
CASSLGGFSGNTIYF
>NA|NA|TRBV3-1/TRBV3-2|TRBJ1-1
TGTGCCAGCAGGAGCCTGGGCCCCTCCACTGAAGCTTTCTTT
CASRSLGPSTEAFF
>NA|NA|TRBV7-9|TRBJ1-2
TGTGCCAGCAGCTCGCGGGGGGGCTATACCCATTATGGCTACACCTTC
CASSSRGGYTHYGYTF